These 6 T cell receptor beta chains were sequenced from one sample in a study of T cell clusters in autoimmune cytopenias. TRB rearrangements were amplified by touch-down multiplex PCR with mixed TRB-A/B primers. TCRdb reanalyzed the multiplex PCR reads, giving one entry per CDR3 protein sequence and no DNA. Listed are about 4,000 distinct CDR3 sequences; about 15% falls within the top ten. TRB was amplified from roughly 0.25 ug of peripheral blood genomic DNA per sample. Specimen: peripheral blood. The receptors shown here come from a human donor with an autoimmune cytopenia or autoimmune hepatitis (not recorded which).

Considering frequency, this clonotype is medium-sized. CDR3 region: CASSLGGLGETQYF. The chain uses TRBV12-3 or TRBV12-4 and TRBJ2-5; TCRdb returns TRBD2, unconfirmable since there is no DNA. This CDR3 region has 14 residues.

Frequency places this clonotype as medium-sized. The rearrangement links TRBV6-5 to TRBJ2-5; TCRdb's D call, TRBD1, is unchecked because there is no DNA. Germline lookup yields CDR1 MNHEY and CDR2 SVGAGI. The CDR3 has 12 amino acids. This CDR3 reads CASTTGQETQYF.

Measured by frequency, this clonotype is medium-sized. The CDR3 sequence is CASSLEGALQETQYF. The chain combines TRBV11-1 with TRBJ2-5; the D call from TCRdb, TRBD2, cannot be confirmed without DNA. Germline V gene data show CDR1 as SGHAT and CDR2 as FQDESV (reference sequence). This CDR3 contains 15 residues.

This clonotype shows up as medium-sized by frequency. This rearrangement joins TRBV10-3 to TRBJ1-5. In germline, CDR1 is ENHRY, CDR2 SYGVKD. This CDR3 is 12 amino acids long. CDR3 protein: CAISGLGQPQHF.

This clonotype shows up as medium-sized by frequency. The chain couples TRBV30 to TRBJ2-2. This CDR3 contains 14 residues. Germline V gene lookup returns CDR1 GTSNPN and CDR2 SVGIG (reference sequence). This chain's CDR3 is CAWSHNSNTGELFF.

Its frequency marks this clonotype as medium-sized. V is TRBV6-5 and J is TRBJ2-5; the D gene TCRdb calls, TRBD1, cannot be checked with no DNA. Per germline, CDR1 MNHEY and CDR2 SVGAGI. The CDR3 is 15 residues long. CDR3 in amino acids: CASTKDRGLQETQYF.